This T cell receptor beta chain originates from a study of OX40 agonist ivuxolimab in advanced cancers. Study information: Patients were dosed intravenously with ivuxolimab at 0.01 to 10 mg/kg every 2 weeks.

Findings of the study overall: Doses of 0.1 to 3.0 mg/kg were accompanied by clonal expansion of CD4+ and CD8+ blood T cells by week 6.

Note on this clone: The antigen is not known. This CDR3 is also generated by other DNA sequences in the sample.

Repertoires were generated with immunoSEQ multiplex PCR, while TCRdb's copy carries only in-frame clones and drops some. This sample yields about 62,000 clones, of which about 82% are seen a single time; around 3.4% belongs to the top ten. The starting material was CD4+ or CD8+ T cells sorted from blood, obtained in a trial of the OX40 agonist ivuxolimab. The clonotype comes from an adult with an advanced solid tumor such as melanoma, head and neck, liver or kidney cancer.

DNA for the CDR3: TGCGCCAGCAGCCAAGGTGGTCTAGCGGGAGTAGGCACCGGGGAGCTGTTTTTT. It translates to CASSQGGLAGVGTGELFF. The chain links TRBV4-1 to TRBJ2-2, with 10 bases lining up with TRBD2. The CDR3 is 18 residues long. Germline trimming cut 1 base from V and 4 bases from J; bases unmatched to any gene: 9. Germline CDR1 is MGHRA and CDR2 is YSYEKL.